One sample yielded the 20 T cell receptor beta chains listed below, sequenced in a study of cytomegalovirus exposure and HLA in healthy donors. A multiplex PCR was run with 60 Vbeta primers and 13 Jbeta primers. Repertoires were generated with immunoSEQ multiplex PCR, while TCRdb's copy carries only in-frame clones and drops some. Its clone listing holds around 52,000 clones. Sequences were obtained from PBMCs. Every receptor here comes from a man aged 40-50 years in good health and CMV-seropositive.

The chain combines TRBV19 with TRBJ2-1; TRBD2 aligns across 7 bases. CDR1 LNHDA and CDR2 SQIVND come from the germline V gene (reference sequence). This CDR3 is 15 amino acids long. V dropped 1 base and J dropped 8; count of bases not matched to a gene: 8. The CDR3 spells CASSIGLADGDEQFF. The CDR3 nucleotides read TGTGCCAGTAGTATAGGTCTAGCGGACGGGGATGAGCAGTTCTTC.

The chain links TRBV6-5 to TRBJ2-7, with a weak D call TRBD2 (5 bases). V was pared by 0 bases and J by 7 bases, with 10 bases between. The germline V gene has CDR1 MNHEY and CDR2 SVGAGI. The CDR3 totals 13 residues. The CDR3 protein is CASSYSGMSEQYF. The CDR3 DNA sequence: TGTGCCAGCAGTTACTCCGGGATGAGTGAGCAGTACTTC.

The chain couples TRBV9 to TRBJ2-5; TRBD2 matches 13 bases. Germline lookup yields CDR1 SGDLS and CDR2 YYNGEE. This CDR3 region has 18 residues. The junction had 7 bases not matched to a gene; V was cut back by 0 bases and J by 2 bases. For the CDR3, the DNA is TGTGCCAGCAGCGTAGCTACCAAGACTAGCGGGGGGCAAGAGACCCAGTACTTC. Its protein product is CASSVATKTSGGQETQYF.

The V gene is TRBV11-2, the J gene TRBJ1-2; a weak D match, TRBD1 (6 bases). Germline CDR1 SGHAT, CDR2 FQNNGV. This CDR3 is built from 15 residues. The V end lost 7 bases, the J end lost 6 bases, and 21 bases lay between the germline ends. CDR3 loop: CASIGNRVGRDGYTF. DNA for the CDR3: TGTGCCAGCATCGGAAACAGGGTAGGCAGAGATGGCTACACCTTC.

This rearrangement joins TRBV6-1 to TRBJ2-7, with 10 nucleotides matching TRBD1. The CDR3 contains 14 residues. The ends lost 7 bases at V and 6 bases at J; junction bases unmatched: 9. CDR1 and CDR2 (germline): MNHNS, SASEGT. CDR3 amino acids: CASNRDRGFVEQYF. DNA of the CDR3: TGTGCCAGCAACCGGGACAGGGGTTTCGTCGAGCAGTACTTC.

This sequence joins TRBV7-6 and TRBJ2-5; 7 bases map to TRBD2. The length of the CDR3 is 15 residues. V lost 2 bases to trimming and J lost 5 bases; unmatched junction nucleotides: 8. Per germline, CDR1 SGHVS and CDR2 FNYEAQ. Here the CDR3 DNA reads TGTGCCAGCAGCTTATGGGGGAGGGCCGGGGAGACCCAGTACTTC. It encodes CASSLWGRAGETQYF.

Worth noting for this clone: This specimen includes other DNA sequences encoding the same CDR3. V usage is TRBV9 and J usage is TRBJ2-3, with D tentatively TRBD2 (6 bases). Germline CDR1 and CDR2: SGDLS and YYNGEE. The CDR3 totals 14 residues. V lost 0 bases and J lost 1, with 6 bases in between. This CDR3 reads CASSVASGTDTQYF. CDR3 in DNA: TGTGCCAGCAGCGTAGCTAGCGGCACAGATACGCAGTATTTT.

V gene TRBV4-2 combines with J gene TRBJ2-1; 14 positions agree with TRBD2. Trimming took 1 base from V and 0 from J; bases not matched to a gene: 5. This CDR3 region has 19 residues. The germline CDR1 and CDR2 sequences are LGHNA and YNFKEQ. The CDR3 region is CASSQVSTSGGGSYNEQFF. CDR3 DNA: TGTGCCAGCAGCCAAGTATCGACTAGCGGGGGGGGCTCCTACAATGAGCAGTTCTTC.

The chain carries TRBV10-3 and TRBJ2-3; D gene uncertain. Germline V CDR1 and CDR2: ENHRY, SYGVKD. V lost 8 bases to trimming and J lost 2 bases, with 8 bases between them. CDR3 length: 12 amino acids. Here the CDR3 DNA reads TGTGCCATCGGGCTGAACACAGATACGCAGTATTTT. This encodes CAIGLNTDTQYF.

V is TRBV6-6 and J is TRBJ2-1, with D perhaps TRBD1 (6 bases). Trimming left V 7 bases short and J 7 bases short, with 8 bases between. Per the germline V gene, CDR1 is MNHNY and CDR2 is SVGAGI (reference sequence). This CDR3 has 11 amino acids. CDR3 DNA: TGTGCCAGCATCACAGGGAATGAGCAGTTCTTC. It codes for CASITGNEQFF.

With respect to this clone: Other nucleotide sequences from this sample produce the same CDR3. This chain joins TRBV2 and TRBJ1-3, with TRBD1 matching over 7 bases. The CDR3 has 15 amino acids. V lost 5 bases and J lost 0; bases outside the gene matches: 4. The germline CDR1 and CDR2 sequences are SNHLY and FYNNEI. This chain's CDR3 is CASSIRQGSGNTIYF. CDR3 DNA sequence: TGTGCCAGCAGTATCCGACAGGGCTCTGGAAACACCATATATTTT.

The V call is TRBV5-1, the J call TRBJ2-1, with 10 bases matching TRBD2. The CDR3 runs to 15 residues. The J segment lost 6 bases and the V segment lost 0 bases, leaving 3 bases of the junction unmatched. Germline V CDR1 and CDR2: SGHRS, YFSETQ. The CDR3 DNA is TGCGCCAGCAGCTTGGCGGCTAGCGGGGGCAATGAGCAGTTCTTC. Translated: CASSLAASGGNEQFF.

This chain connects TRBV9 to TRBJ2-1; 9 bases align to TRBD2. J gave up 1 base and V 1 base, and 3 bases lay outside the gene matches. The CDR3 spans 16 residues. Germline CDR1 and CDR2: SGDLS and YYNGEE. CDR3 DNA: TGTGCCAGCAGCGTATTTAGCGGGGGATCCTACAATGAGCAGTTCTTC. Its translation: CASSVFSGGSYNEQFF.

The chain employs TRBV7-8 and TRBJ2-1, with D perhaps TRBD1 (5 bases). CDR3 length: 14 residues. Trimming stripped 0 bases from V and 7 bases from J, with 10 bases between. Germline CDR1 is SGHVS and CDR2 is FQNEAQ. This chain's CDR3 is CASSLAPGRNEQFF. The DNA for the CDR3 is TGTGCCAGCAGCTTAGCGCCAGGGCGGAATGAGCAGTTCTTC.

CDR3 coding DNA: TGTGCCAGCTTAGGGGCCTCTGGAAACACCATATATTTT. This codes for CASLGASGNTIYF. The chain uses TRBV28 and TRBJ1-3, with D perhaps matching TRBD1 (5 bases). The CDR3 spans 13 residues. Germline CDR1 and CDR2: MDHEN and SYDVKM. Trimming took 8 bases from V and 0 from J, leaving 8 bases between them. The full variable domain, its missing parts supplied by reference TRBV28 and TRBJ1-3, is DVKVTQSSRYLVKRTGEKVFLECVQDMDHENMFWYRQDPGLGLRLIYFSYDVKMKEKGDIPEGYSVSREKKERFSLILESASTNQTSMYLCASLGASGNTIYFGEGSWLTVV.

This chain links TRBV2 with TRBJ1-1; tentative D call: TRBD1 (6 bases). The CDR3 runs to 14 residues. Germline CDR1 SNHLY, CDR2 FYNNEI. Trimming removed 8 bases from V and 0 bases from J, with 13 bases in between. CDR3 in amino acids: CASRVRDMNTEAFF. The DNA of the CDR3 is TGTGCCAGCCGAGTCCGGGACATGAACACTGAAGCTTTCTTT.

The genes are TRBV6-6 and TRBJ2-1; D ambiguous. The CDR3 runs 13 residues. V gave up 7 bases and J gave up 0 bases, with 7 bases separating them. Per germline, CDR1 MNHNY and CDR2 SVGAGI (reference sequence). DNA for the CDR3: TGTGCCAGCACCTCCTCCTCCTACAATGAGCAGTTCTTC. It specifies CASTSSSYNEQFF.

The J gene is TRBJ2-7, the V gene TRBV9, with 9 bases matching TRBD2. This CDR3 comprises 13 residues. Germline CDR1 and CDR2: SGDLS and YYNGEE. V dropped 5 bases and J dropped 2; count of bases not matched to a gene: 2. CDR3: CASSLAGAYEQYF. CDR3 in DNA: TGTGCCAGCAGTTTAGCGGGGGCCTACGAGCAGTACTTC.

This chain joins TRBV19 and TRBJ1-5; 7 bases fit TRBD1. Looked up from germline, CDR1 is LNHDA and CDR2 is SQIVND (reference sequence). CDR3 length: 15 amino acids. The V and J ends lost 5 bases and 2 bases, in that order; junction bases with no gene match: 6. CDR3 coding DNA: TGTGCCAGTAGTTGGGACAGTCTGGGCAATCAGCCCCAGCATTTT. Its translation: CASSWDSLGNQPQHF. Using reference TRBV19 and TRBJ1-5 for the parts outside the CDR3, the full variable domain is DGGITQSPKYLFRKEGQNVTLSCEQNLNHDAMYWYRQDPGQGLRLIYYSQIVNDFQKGDIAEGYSVSREKKESFPLTVTSAQKNPTAFYLCASSWDSLGNQPQHFGDGTRLSIL.

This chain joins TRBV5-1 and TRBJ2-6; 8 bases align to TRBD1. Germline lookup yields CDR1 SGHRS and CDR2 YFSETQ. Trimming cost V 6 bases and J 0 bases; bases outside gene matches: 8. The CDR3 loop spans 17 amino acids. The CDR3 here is CASTHTGGNSGANVLTF. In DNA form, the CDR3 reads TGCGCCAGCACCCATACAGGGGGAAACTCTGGGGCCAACGTCCTGACTTTC.